The 2 T cell receptor beta chains below come from one sample, sequenced in a study of blood T cells in healthy people across ages. Next came a second PCR, run for roughly 6 to 11 cycles, which used a sample-barcoded 5' primer along with a J-beta primer mix. TCRdb itself ran the 5' RACE reads through MiXCR, one entry per CDR3 protein. The sample lists hundreds of thousands of distinct CDR3 sequences, approximately 31% occurring once. Source material: blood. The receptors originated from a woman of 80 years or more in good health.

On this clonotype itself: This may come from a read error, since a much larger clone is one base off. The chain is built from TRBV7-2 and TRBJ2-1; 9 nucleotides match TRBD2. The J call may be wrong; the DNA end is better matched by TRBJ2-7. The CDR3 extends over 15 amino acids. CDR1 is SGHTA and CDR2 is FQGNSA in the germline V gene. The CDR3 loop reads CASSNSGSSYNEQYF. In DNA form, the CDR3 reads TGTGCCAGCAGCAATAGCGGGAGCTCCTACAATGAGCAGTACTTC.

Remarks on this clonotype: A much larger clone sits a single nucleotide away, making a read error possible. The chain links TRBV20-1 to TRBJ1-4; 9 bases fit TRBD1. Germline V gene data show CDR1 as DFQATT and CDR2 as SNEGSKA (reference sequence). The CDR3 has 14 amino acids. Losses at the gene ends were 2 bases for V and 7 bases for J; bases not matched to a gene: 5. The CDR3 spells CSARYMDRGEKLFF. CDR3 in DNA: TGCAGTGCTAGATATATGGACAGGGGTGAAAAACTGTTTTTT.